A single sample gave rise to the 22 T cell receptor beta chains below, sequenced in a study of cytomegalovirus exposure and HLA in healthy donors. Primers: 60 Vbeta forward and 13 Jbeta reverse. Some clones are missing from TCRdb's copy, which holds only in-frame ones; the method was immunoSEQ multiplex PCR. The sample lists roughly 100,000 clones, 76% occurring once. Sequenced input: PBMCs. These receptors were obtained from a man aged 40-49 years in good health and CMV-seropositive.

The CDR3 is CASSQVSGRGTDTQYF. The CDR3 DNA sequence: TGCGCCAGCAGCCAAGTGAGTGGCAGGGGCACAGATACGCAGTATTTT. The chain is built from TRBV4-3 and TRBJ2-3; TRBD1 might be the D (5 bases). Germline lookup yields CDR1 LGHNA and CDR2 YSLEER. The CDR3 covers 16 residues. Trimming removed 1 base from V and 1 base from J, with 12 bases in between.

The sample holds a few counts of this clone. The chain has TRBV11-3 and TRBJ2-5, with 7 bases fitting TRBD1. From germline, CDR1 is SGHNT and CDR2 YENEEA. The CDR3 has 16 residues. Trimming removed 4 bases from V and 1 base from J; junction bases left unmatched: 9. In DNA form, the CDR3 reads TGTGCCAGCAGCTCCCACCTCGACAGGGTCCAAGAGACCCAGTACTTC. It is translated as CASSSHLDRVQETQYF.

The chain uses TRBV10-3 and TRBJ1-4; D not certain. In germline, CDR1 is ENHRY, CDR2 SYGVKD. V dropped 6 bases and J dropped 8 bases, with 19 bases sitting between them. The CDR3 consists of 15 residues. The CDR3 protein is CAIRPSVSVGEKLFF. The CDR3 DNA reads as TGTGCCATCAGGCCCTCGGTCTCGGTCGGGGAAAAACTGTTTTTT.

V is TRBV7-9 and J is TRBJ2-1; D is undetermined. CDR1 is SEHNR and CDR2 is FQNEAQ in the germline V gene (reference sequence). CDR3 size: 12 residues. With 0 bases removed from V and 9 bases from J, the gap between germline ends came to 6 bases. The CDR3 DNA sequence: TGTGCCAGCAGCTTAGCATATAGTGAGCAGTTCTTC. It yields the protein CASSLAYSEQFF.

The chain combines TRBV6-1 with TRBJ2-7, with D possibly TRBD1 on 5 matching bases. From germline, CDR1 is MNHNS and CDR2 SASEGT. CDR3 size: 14 residues. The V end lost 6 bases, the J end lost 4 bases, and 16 bases lay between the germline ends. The CDR3 nucleotides are TGTGCCAGCAGCCAGAAAGGGGCGGCATACGAGCAGTACTTC. Protein product: CASSQKGAAYEQYF.

This chain links TRBV6-5 with TRBJ1-5, with 10 bases lining up with TRBD1. CDR3 size: 14 residues. V lost 6 bases and J lost 7; bases outside the gene matches: 6. The germline V gene encodes CDR1 MNHEY and CDR2 SVGAGI. CDR3 DNA sequence: TGTGCCAGCAGGTCGACAGGGGGCGAACAGCCCCAGCATTTT. Residues: CASRSTGGEQPQHF.

The chain recombines TRBV19 with TRBJ2-2, with a weak D call TRBD2 (6 bases). This CDR3 has 14 amino acids. The V and J ends lost 6 bases and 7 bases respectively, with 15 bases between them. The germline gives CDR1 LNHDA, CDR2 SQIVND (reference sequence). For the CDR3, the DNA is TGTGCCAGTAGAGATTCTAGCGCTAGCGGGGAGCTGTTTTTT. Translated, it gives CASRDSSASGELFF. Variable domain in full (rest from reference TRBV19 and TRBJ2-2): DGGITQSPKYLFRKEGQNVTLSCEQNLNHDAMYWYRQDPGQGLRLIYYSQIVNDFQKGDIAEGYSVSREKKESFPLTVTSAQKNPTAFYLCASRDSSASGELFFGEGSRLTVL.

The DNA of the CDR3 is TGTGCCAGCAGCTTAGGCAGGTCCAACTATGGCTACACCTTC. Its protein product is CASSLGRSNYGYTF. The chain couples TRBV7-2 to TRBJ1-2; D remains ambiguous. This CDR3 comprises 14 residues. Trimming shortened V by 1 base and J by 2 bases, and 8 bases separated the two germline ends. Germline assignment: CDR1 SGHTA and CDR2 FQGNSA.

The V and J genes are TRBV18 and TRBJ1-4, with a tentative D call TRBD1 (6 bases). This CDR3 comprises 16 residues. The ends were cut back, 5 bases at V and 3 bases at J, with 16 bases in the middle. Germline CDR1 and CDR2: KGHSH and LQKENI. The CDR3 spells CASSRRVGQSNEKLFF. CDR3 bases: TGTGCCAGCTCAAGAAGAGTTGGACAGTCTAATGAAAAACTGTTTTTT.

The rearrangement joins TRBV7-2 to TRBJ2-2, with D perhaps matching TRBD1 (5 bases). Germline CDR1 and CDR2: SGHTA and FQGNSA. Trimming cost V 5 bases and J 6 bases, with 10 bases left between them. CDR3 length equals 13 residues. Here the CDR3 reads CASSPQGAGELFF. The CDR3 bases are TGTGCCAGCAGCCCGCAGGGCGCCGGGGAGCTGTTTTTT.

The rearrangement uses TRBV1 and TRBJ2-4; no check of the table's D call, TRBD2, against the DNA was made. TRBV1 is listed as a pseudogene. The CDR3 totals 17 residues. CDR3 nucleotide sequence: TGCACCAGCAGCCAAGCGTGTTTTGTTGGTCGCGGGTGGATTCAGTACTTC. Translation: CTSSQACFVGRGWIQYF.

V gene TRBV27 combines with J gene TRBJ2-2, with 8 bases lining up with TRBD2. V shed 4 bases and J 1 base; nucleotides not matched to a gene: 2. Per germline, CDR1 MNHEY and CDR2 SMNVEV (reference sequence). The CDR3 has 15 residues. The CDR3: CASSWLAGNTGELFF. As DNA, the CDR3 is TGTGCCAGCAGTTGGCTAGCGGGGAACACCGGGGAGCTGTTTTTT.

Here the CDR3 DNA reads TGTGCCAGCATTCCCATACGCGGGGGGGCCGCAAAGAATCCCCACCCCAATGAGCAGTTCTTC. It translates to CASIPIRGGAAKNPHPNEQFF. V is TRBV27 and J is TRBJ2-1; 9 bases match TRBD2. The CDR3 loop spans 21 amino acids. Germline CDR1 is MNHEY and CDR2 is SMNVEV (reference sequence). V gave up 7 bases and J gave up 6 bases; unmatched junction bases: 28.

The sample holds a few counts of this clone. The same CDR3 arises from other DNA sequences in this sample as well. This sequence joins TRBV7-9 and TRBJ2-1, with 11 positions matching TRBD2. The CDR3 runs to 17 residues. The trim removed 3 bases at V and 0 bases at J, leaving 4 bases unmatched. Germline V gives CDR1 SEHNR, CDR2 FQNEAQ (reference sequence). The CDR3 reads CASSLGTSGNSYNEQFF. The DNA for the CDR3 is TGTGCCAGCAGCTTGGGGACTAGCGGTAACTCCTACAATGAGCAGTTCTTC.

This clone was seen only a few times. This chain uses TRBV19 with TRBJ2-1, with no clear D. Per germline, CDR1 LNHDA and CDR2 SQIVND (reference sequence). The CDR3 runs to 15 residues. Deletions cut 0 bases from V and 4 bases from J, with 10 bases between. CDR3: CASSIDPGGYNEQFF. In DNA form, the CDR3 reads TGTGCCAGTAGTATAGACCCCGGCGGTTACAATGAGCAGTTCTTC.

The gene calls are TRBV7-2 and TRBJ1-2, with D perhaps TRBD1 (6 bases). Trimming took 11 bases from V and 8 from J, leaving 18 bases between them. Germline V gene sequence: CDR1 SGHTA, CDR2 FQGNSA. This CDR3 contains 12 residues. The CDR3 loop is CALILGAAGYTF. DNA for the CDR3: TGTGCCTTAATACTGGGGGCGGCGGGCTACACCTTC.

The chain carries TRBV7-3 and TRBJ2-1, with a weak D call TRBD2 (5 bases). Germline lookup yields CDR1 SGHTA and CDR2 FQGTGA. The ends were cut back, 2 bases at V and 8 bases at J, with 10 bases in the middle. The CDR3 spans 13 residues. CDR3 sequence reads: CASSLAEGDEQFF. The CDR3, as DNA: TGTGCCAGCAGCTTAGCCGAGGGCGATGAGCAGTTCTTC.

The chain links TRBV7-2 to TRBJ2-5; 14 bases are shared with TRBD2. Germline values: CDR1 SGHTA, CDR2 FQGNSA. V lost 5 bases and J lost 5; bases outside the gene matches: 13. CDR3 length: 18 residues. The CDR3 DNA follows: TGTGCCAGCAGCCCTGGGACTAGCGGGGGTATCGCCCAGGAGACCCAGTACTTC. Its translation: CASSPGTSGGIAQETQYF.

The V gene is TRBV18, the J gene TRBJ1-1; D ambiguous. The CDR3 spans 15 residues. V was trimmed by 6 bases and J by 1 base, leaving 15 bases between them. Germline values: CDR1 KGHSH, CDR2 LQKENI. CDR3 DNA sequence: TGTGCCAGCTCTCAAGCCGGGGTCCGGAACACTGAAGCTTTCTTT. It codes for CASSQAGVRNTEAFF.

This rearrangement joins TRBV5-1 to TRBJ2-7; 10 nucleotides match TRBD2. This CDR3 contains 15 residues. Losses at the gene ends were 0 bases for V and 3 bases for J; bases not matched to a gene: 3. Germline V lookup: CDR1 SGHRS, CDR2 YFSETQ. The CDR3 loop reads CASSLASGSFYEQYF. CDR3 in DNA: TGCGCCAGCAGCTTGGCTAGCGGGAGTTTCTACGAGCAGTACTTC.

The sample holds one count of this clone. The genes are TRBV19 and TRBJ1-1; D call uncertain. Germline loops: CDR1 LNHDA, CDR2 SQIVND (reference sequence). Trimming shortened V by 7 bases and J by 0 bases, and 12 bases separated the two germline ends. CDR3 size: 14 residues. For the CDR3, the DNA is TGTGCCAGTATCGGTGGCGGGGTGAACACTGAAGCTTTCTTT. Protein product: CASIGGGVNTEAFF.

V gene TRBV6-6 combines with J gene TRBJ1-1; possibly TRBD1 for D (5 bases). V was pared by 2 bases and J by 6 bases, with 13 bases between. The germline V gene has CDR1 MNHNY and CDR2 SVGAGI (reference sequence). The CDR3 sequence is 14 residues long. CDR3 nucleotides: TGTGCCAGCAGTTACCGACGTCAAGGGGCTGAAGCTTTCTTT. Translating it yields CASSYRRQGAEAFF.